This TCR beta chain was found in a study of cytomegalovirus exposure and HLA in healthy donors. Study as a whole: The same platform used for the approximately 670 first-cohort repertoires was also used for the 100 to 150 validation repertoires, as a later analysis reported.

Regarding the study as a whole: The study found most TCR sequences rare, yet found some public TCRs in many donors. Confirmation in vitro established that a few CMV-associated chains were specific for CMV antigens.

This clone was recorded once. Its antigen remains unknown. Produced via immunoSEQ multiplex PCR; TCRdb's table is partial and in-frame only. The sample includes under 200,000 clones, just under 90% of them seen just once. Trimming took off 2 bases at V and 6 bases at J, with 12 bases between the two ends. Germline loops: CDR1 SGDLS, CDR2 YYNGEE. The CDR3 is 13 amino acids. Sequencing was carried out using PBMCs. This receptor was obtained from a woman aged 18 to 35 in good health and CMV-seropositive. The genes are TRBV9 and TRBJ2-7, with D hard to call. CDR3 sequence: CASSVAQVGEQYF. In DNA form, the CDR3 reads TGTGCCAGCAGCGTCGCCCAAGTCGGCGAGCAGTACTTC. Supplemented by reference TRBV9 and TRBJ2-7, the full variable domain reads DSGVTQTPKHLITATGQRVTLRCSPRSGDLSVYWYQQSLDQGLQFLIQYYNGEERAKGNILERFSAQQFPDLHSELNLSSLELGDSALYFCASSVAQVGEQYFGPGTRLTVT.